This T cell receptor (beta chain) was documented in a study of identical twins. Per germline, CDR1 SGHNT and CDR2 YENEEA. The CDR3 runs to 15 residues. With 6 bases removed from V and 5 bases from J, the gap between germline ends came to 16 bases. One entry per CDR3 protein results from TCRdb running MiXCR on the 5' RACE reads. The table includes around 250,000 distinct CDR3 sequences, 5.5% to 7.5% detected once. The sample was also reused in another study, on T cells expressing NK-cell markers.

The specimen was CD8+ T cells sorted from blood. J is TRBJ2-2 and V is TRBV11-3; TRBD1 or TRBD2 may be the D gene (5 bases each). The source is a woman between 18 and 29 years old in good health. This chain's CDR3 is CASSRPGDGTGELFF. The CDR3 nucleotides read TGTGCCAGCAGTCGCCCCGGGGACGGAACCGGGGAGCTGTTTTTT.